This T cell receptor (beta chain) derives from a study of T cell repertoires in cytomegalovirus infection (dated by TCRdb to the late 2010s). For the study in its entirety: Alongside well-studied HLA-B-restricted epitopes, the peptide stimulations were aimed at recently identified HLA-C-restricted CMV epitopes, whose presentation resists viral immunomodulation. The HLA type of each donor mattered for the analysis, because public TCR beta signatures pointed to carriage of CMV infection along with the matching HLA type.

This clonotype was observed at least ten times. Its antigen is not yet known. Qualities for individual bases were not recorded, and no much larger clone is one base off. Summary of the overall study and its limitations: In both this cohort and an independent roughly 350-donor cohort, the cumulative frequency of public TCR beta family members distinguished carriers of CMV infection plus the relevant HLA type. The ex vivo response was dominated by HLA-C-restricted CMV-specific TCR beta clonotypes, which also provided the single most frequent clonotype in two of eight donors.

Sequenced using an Illumina HiSeq 1500. TCRdb reworked the public reads: Q25 trimming with fastp, MiXCR clone assembly, productive beta chains retained. Each record represents a unique CDR3 protein, reported with the most common genes and DNA among its rows. The table for this sample lists nearly 700,000 distinct CDR3 sequences; roughly a third of them were counted only once. The leading ten clones occupy about 20% of the sample. The CDR3 goes from the cysteine to the phenylalanine over 14 residues. Only the CDR3 portion is preserved as DNA: 42 bases, with reading frame beginning at the first base. According to the germline V gene, CDR1 reads SGHTA and CDR2 reads FQGNSA. For this chain, trimming is 3 bases at the V end and 0 bases at the J end, and the number of junction bases without a gene match is 1. The treatment or condition label of this sample denotes: in vitro stimulation with specific CMV peptide epitopes to enrich CMV-specific T cells.

Sample: cultured PBMCs, taken from culture after CMV antigen stimulation. This sequence originates from a human donor in good health (CMV status not recorded). Some clones in this sample may be carry-over from other donors' samples. Recombination joined TRBV7-2 with TRBJ2-7; the central 8 bases match TRBD2. This receptor has the CDR3 CASSFSGASYEQYF. The nucleotides are TGTGCCAGCAGCTTTAGCGGGGCCTCCTACGAGCAGTACTTC. The CDR3, completed at both ends by the reference TRBV7-2 and TRBJ2-7 genes, gives the full variable domain GAGVSQSPSNKVTEKGKDVELRCDPISGHTALYWYRQSLGQGLEFLIYFQGNSAPDKSGLPSDRFSAERTGGSVSTLTIQRTQQEDSAVYLCASSFSGASYEQYFGPGTRLTVT.